This T cell receptor beta chain was found in a study of T cell clonality in common variable immunodeficiency (dated by TCRdb to 2014 to 2015). For sequencing, equivalent amounts of genomic DNA were input from CVID and control samples. For every sample, a 60 bp segment covering the rearranged TCRbeta CDR3 region was amplified and then sequenced. The immunoSEQ assay, a bias-corrected multiplex PCR with high-throughput sequencing, was employed for TCRbeta amplification. As for the authors' bioinformatics: Every unique nucleotide sequence was considered a clone and was annotated with V, D and J genes, copy number and frequency. Sequences were labeled productive if in frame, and non-productive if out of frame or containing stop codons. As previously described, clonality was calculated on the basis of Shannon's entropy. The predicted amino acid sequences of productive clones were used to derive mean CDR3 Kyte-Doolittle hydropathy. Using the R hclust function, scaled V gene usage was clustered hierarchically with Manhattan distance and complete linkage. To assess clone sharing by CDR3 amino acid sequence, 12 repertoires per group were resampled over 100 rounds. The repertoires were screened for around 70 published EBV-specific TCRbeta sequences and a few hundred published CMV-specific TCRbeta sequences. Analysis left out a couple of CVID samples that produced under 10,000 sequences, so 40 to 45 CVID repertoires remained. TCRdb provides this immuneACCESS table in a form limited to in-frame rearrangements. Some clones are lacking; in checked studies, under half of them reflect an unresolved V gene, and why the rest are absent is not known. The V and J calls and clone size are taken from that table; D and trimming were inferred from the DNA. This sample has around 50,000 clones, none of them a singleton. The ten largest account for approximately 5.9% of the sample.

This clone was recorded at least ten times. It has no known antigen specificity. The CDR3 goes on 3 residues after the read ends, and that part is filled in from the germline J gene. Trimming leaves V shorter by 5 bases and J shorter by 7 bases, with the junction holding 13 bases beyond the gene matches. Including the terminal cysteine and phenylalanine, the CDR3 comprises 16 residues. Only the CDR3 bases that were read are kept: 39 of them, in frame from base 1. According to the germline V gene, CDR1 reads SGHVS and CDR2 reads FNYEAQ. General findings and caveats noted by the study authors: Despite equal DNA input, controls averaged approximately 74,000 unique sequences per sample versus roughly 30,000 in CVID samples. Healthy controls shared more TCRbeta clones with each other than CVID subjects shared among themselves (p < 0.0001). It was noted by the authors that sequencing of the repertoires of T cell subpopulations would be needed to clarify the cause of the increased clonality in CVID. Correlations between repertoire features and clinical complications were limited by patient heterogeneity within the CVID cohort. Increased TCRbeta clonality was found in CVID subjects compared with healthy controls (t-test p = 0.018), with the increase being most characteristic of about a third of subjects. CVID TCRbeta sequences were reported to have fewer deletions and N-nucleotide insertions and to lack highly modified clones with 13 or more V deletions.

Most of the CVID patients and most of the healthy controls were of Caucasian heritage. From each donor, roughly 5 to 8.5 ml of heparinized peripheral whole blood was collected. Genomic DNA from adults with common variable immune deficiency (CVID) and from healthy adult controls was used to sequence TCRbeta CDR3 repertoires. There were approximately 22 healthy adult volunteers in the control group (approximately 12 female and approximately ten male), ranging in age from about 23 to 70 years, with a mean age of roughly 35. Diluted blood was subjected to density centrifugation over Hypaque 1077 or Ficoll-Paque for isolation of peripheral blood mononuclear cells. Genomic DNA was obtained from unsorted mononuclear cells through either Qiagen column purification or a centrifugation-based method.

This clonotype was sampled from a person aged 18 to 75 in good health. The sequence is built from TRBV7-6 and TRBJ2-3, with 9 bases in between that match TRBD1. The sequencing input was peripheral blood mononuclear cells. The CDR3 region reads CASSLGQGTGANTQYF. The DNA read from the CDR3 is TGTGCCAGCAGCCTTGGACAGGGGACCGGTGCGAATACG.